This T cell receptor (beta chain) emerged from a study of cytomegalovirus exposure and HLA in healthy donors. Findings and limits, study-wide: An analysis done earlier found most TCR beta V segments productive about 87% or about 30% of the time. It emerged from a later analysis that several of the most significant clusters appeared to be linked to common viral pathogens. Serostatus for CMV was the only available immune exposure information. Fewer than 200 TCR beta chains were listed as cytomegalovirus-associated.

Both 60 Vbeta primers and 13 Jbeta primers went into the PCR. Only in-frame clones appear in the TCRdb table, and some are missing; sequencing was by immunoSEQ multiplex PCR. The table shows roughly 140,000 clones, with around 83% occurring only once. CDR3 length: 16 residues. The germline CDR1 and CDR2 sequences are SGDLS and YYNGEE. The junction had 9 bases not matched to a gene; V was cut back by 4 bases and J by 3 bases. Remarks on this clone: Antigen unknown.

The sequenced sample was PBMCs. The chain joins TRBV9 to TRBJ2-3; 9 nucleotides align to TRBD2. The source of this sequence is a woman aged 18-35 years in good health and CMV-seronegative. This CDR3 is CASSPGNSGGTDTQYF. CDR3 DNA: TGTGCCAGCAGCCCTGGTAATAGCGGGGGTACAGATACGCAGTATTTT.